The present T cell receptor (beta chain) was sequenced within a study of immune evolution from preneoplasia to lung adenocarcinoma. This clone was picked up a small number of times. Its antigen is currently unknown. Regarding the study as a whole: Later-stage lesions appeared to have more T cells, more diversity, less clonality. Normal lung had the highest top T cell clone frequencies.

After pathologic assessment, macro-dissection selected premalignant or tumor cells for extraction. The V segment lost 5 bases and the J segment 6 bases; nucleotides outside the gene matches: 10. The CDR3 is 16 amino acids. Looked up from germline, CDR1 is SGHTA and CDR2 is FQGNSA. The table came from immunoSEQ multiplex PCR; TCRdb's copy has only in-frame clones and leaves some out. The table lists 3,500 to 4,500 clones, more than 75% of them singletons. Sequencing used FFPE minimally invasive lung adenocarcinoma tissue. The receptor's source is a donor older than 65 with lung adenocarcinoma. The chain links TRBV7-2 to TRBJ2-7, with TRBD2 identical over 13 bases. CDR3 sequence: CASSTFGTSGKGEQYF. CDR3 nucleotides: TGTGCCAGCAGCACTTTCGGGACTAGCGGGAAAGGCGAGCAGTACTTC.